One sample yielded the 17 T cell receptor beta chains listed below, sequenced in a study of CD8+ T cells in alopecia areata. RNA was isolated and reverse transcribed to cDNA, the sequencing template. Produced via immunoSEQ multiplex PCR; TCRdb's table is partial and in-frame only. The sample shows more than 150,000 clones, approximately 60% of them seen only once. Described treatment: oral pan-JAK inhibitor, 5-10 mg twice daily. The specimen was CD4+ T cells sorted from blood, collected at week 4, from a patient treated with tofacitinib. The source of these receptors is a human donor with alopecia areata.

V usage is TRBV30 and J usage is TRBJ1-1; D may be TRBD1 (5 bases). V was shortened by 2 bases and J by 0 bases, with 10 bases between the two germline ends. In germline, CDR1 is GTSNPN, CDR2 SVGIG (reference sequence). This CDR3 comprises 14 residues. The CDR3 protein is CAWSKTAMNTEAFF. For the CDR3, the DNA is TGTGCCTGGAGTAAGACAGCTATGAACACTGAAGCTTTCTTT.

This clone appeared a few times. The chain recombines TRBV28 with TRBJ2-3; 7 nucleotides agree with TRBD1. Germline V lookup: CDR1 MDHEN, CDR2 SYDVKM. CDR3 length equals 15 residues. V lost 7 bases, J lost 2 bases, and 9 bases stayed unmatched. The CDR3 region is CASTVDRPYTDTQYF. Here the CDR3 DNA reads TGTGCCAGCACCGTGGACAGGCCTTACACAGATACGCAGTATTTT.

The rearrangement uses TRBV2 and TRBJ1-1; D might be TRBD1 (5 bases). The CDR3 length is 14 residues. Trimming left V 8 bases short and J 4 bases short, with 17 bases between. Per the germline V gene, CDR1 is SNHLY and CDR2 is FYNNEI. CDR3 nucleotide sequence: TGTGCCAGCCAGGCTGACACCCAGGGCACTGAAGCTTTCTTT. Its translation is CASQADTQGTEAFF.

The chain links TRBV4-2 to TRBJ1-5, with D perhaps TRBD1 (6 bases). V lost 2 bases to trimming and J lost 7 bases, with 12 bases between them. CDR3 length: 14 residues. Germline V gene lookup returns CDR1 LGHNA and CDR2 YNFKEQ. The CDR3 DNA reads as TGTGCCAGCAGCCAATCGGACAGTCGGCAGCCCCAGCATTTT. Amino acids: CASSQSDSRQPQHF.

This clone was seen only a few times. The chain employs TRBV11-3 and TRBJ1-1, with no clear D. The CDR3 totals 13 residues. V was shortened by 0 bases and J by 4 bases, with 6 bases between the two germline ends. Looked up from germline, CDR1 is SGHNT and CDR2 is YENEEA. CDR3 protein: CASSLEASTEAFF. In nucleotides, the CDR3 is TGTGCCAGCAGCTTAGAAGCAAGCACTGAAGCTTTCTTT. Complete variable domain (other parts from reference TRBV11-3 and TRBJ1-1): EAGVVQSPRYKIIEKKQPVAFWCNPISGHNTLYWYLQNLGQGPELLIRYENEEAVDDSQLPKDRFSAERLKGVDSTLKIQPAELGDSAVYLCASSLEASTEAFFGQGTRLTVV.

J is TRBJ2-3 and V is TRBV7-2; D unclear. V dropped 1 base and J dropped 8 bases, with 13 bases sitting between them. The germline V gene encodes CDR1 SGHTA and CDR2 FQGNSA. The CDR3 is 14 amino acids. The CDR3 protein is CASSLGHAQTTQYF. The CDR3 region has the DNA TGTGCCAGCAGCTTAGGCCACGCTCAGACTACGCAGTATTTT.

This chain connects TRBV27 to TRBJ1-1; D is unresolved. Trimming left V 3 bases short and J 1 base short, with 9 bases between. This CDR3 is 14 amino acids long. The V gene's germline CDR1 is MNHEY and CDR2 SMNVEV (reference sequence). DNA of the CDR3: TGTGCCAGCAGTTTGTATCCGGGGAACACTGAAGCTTTCTTT. Translation: CASSLYPGNTEAFF.

This clone was counted between two and nine times. The chain carries TRBV5-1 and TRBJ1-1; 8 nucleotides agree with TRBD1. The CDR3 has 14 residues. The junction had 7 bases not matched to a gene; V was cut back by 4 bases and J by 5 bases. Germline loops: CDR1 SGHRS, CDR2 YFSETQ. This chain's CDR3 is CASSLYRGNTEAFF. CDR3 DNA sequence: TGCGCCAGCAGCCTGTACAGGGGGAATACTGAAGCTTTCTTT.

The chain carries TRBV5-1 and TRBJ2-7; 9 positions match TRBD1. The V gene's germline CDR1 is SGHRS and CDR2 YFSETQ. The CDR3 is 14 amino acids. After removal of 2 bases from V and 3 bases from J, the junction contained 3 bases not matched to a gene. The DNA for the CDR3 is TGCGCCAGCAGCTTTGGGGACAGGGTCTACGAGCAGTACTTC. This translates into CASSFGDRVYEQYF.

This clone came up a few times. The gene calls are TRBV7-3 and TRBJ2-2; D might be TRBD1 (6 bases). The length of the CDR3 is 19 residues. V was cut by 4 bases and J by 6 bases, with 27 bases left in between. Germline assignment: CDR1 SGHTA and CDR2 FQGTGA. CDR3 sequence: CASSSLRARGRGKAGELFF. The CDR3 DNA reads as TGTGCCAGCAGCTCCCTCCGAGCCCGGGGCAGGGGAAAGGCCGGGGAGCTGTTTTTT.

The chain uses TRBV29-1 and TRBJ2-5; 8 bases align to TRBD1. After removal of 6 bases from V and 0 bases from J, the junction contained 6 bases not matched to a gene. Germline V gene lookup returns CDR1 SQVTM and CDR2 ANQGSEA. The CDR3 totals 14 residues. The CDR3 loop is CSVLTGAYQETQYF. Here the CDR3 DNA reads TGCAGCGTCCTGACAGGGGCCTACCAAGAGACCCAGTACTTC. Supplemented by reference TRBV29-1 and TRBJ2-5, the full variable domain reads SAVISQKPSRDICQRGTSLTIQCQVDSQVTMMFWYRQQPGQSLTLIATANQGSEATYESGFVIDKFPISRPNLTFSTLTVSNMSPEDSSIYLCSVLTGAYQETQYFGPGTRLLVL.

V and J are TRBV19 and TRBJ1-5; TRBD1 aligns across 7 bases. V was pared by 5 bases and J by 1 base, with 5 bases of the junction left unmatched. Germline values: CDR1 LNHDA, CDR2 SQIVND (reference sequence). The CDR3 sequence is 15 residues long. This chain's CDR3 is CASSDRQGSNQPQHF. The CDR3 DNA reads TGTGCCAGTAGTGACCGACAGGGAAGCAATCAGCCCCAGCATTTT. The full variable domain, completed using reference TRBV19 and TRBJ1-5, is DGGITQSPKYLFRKEGQNVTLSCEQNLNHDAMYWYRQDPGQGLRLIYYSQIVNDFQKGDIAEGYSVSREKKESFPLTVTSAQKNPTAFYLCASSDRQGSNQPQHFGDGTRLSIL.

This chain joins TRBV7-9 and TRBJ1-5; D might be TRBD1 (5 bases). Deletions cut 5 bases from V and 5 bases from J, with 7 bases between. Germline CDR1 is SEHNR and CDR2 is FQNEAQ (reference sequence). The CDR3 runs to 12 residues. The CDR3 DNA is TGTGCCAGCAGCCGGGGGTATCAGCCCCAGCATTTT. Residues: CASSRGYQPQHF. Supplemented by reference TRBV7-9 and TRBJ1-5, the full variable domain reads DTGVSQNPRHKITKRGQNVTFRCDPISEHNRLYWYRQTLGQGPEFLTYFQNEAQLEKSRLLSDRFSAERPKGSFSTLEIQRTEQGDSAMYLCASSRGYQPQHFGDGTRLSIL.

The sample holds one count of this clone. This CDR3 reads CAWRHQGRPYEQYF. The CDR3 DNA sequence: TGTGCCTGGAGACACCAGGGGAGACCCTACGAGCAGTACTTC. The chain is built from TRBV30 and TRBJ2-7; D is perhaps TRBD1 (6 bases). The CDR3 is 14 residues long. CDR1 is GTSNPN, CDR2 SVGIG, per germline (reference sequence). The germline V and J ends were trimmed by 3 bases and 2 bases, with 14 bases remaining between them.

CDR3 region: CSVVPGGSYEQYF. CDR3 in DNA: TGCAGCGTTGTACCAGGGGGGTCCTACGAGCAGTACTTC. V is TRBV29-1 and J is TRBJ2-7; D is perhaps TRBD1 (7 bases). In germline, CDR1 is SQVTM, CDR2 ANQGSEA. V was shortened by 4 bases and J by 1 base, with 11 bases between the two germline ends. The CDR3 is made up of 13 amino acids.

V gene TRBV29-1 combines with J gene TRBJ1-2, with D maybe TRBD1 (5 bases). The germline gives CDR1 SQVTM, CDR2 ANQGSEA. The CDR3 has 12 residues. V was trimmed by 1 base and J by 5 bases, leaving 8 bases between them. The CDR3 nucleotides read TGCAGCGTTGAAGTGGGACTTTATGGCTACACCTTC. It yields the protein CSVEVGLYGYTF.

The CDR3 nucleotides read TGTGCCAGCGTCCACCTGGGGGGGGGAACAGATACGCAGTATTTT. Translated: CASVHLGGGTDTQYF. The gene calls are TRBV6-6 and TRBJ2-3, with TRBD2 matching over 7 bases. The CDR3 has 15 residues. Unmatched junction bases numbered 11, after V lost 8 bases and J lost 3 bases. Germline V gene lookup returns CDR1 MNHNY and CDR2 SVGAGI (reference sequence).